These 19 T cell receptor beta chains came from one sample sequenced in a study of blood T cells in healthy people across ages. A J-beta primer mix and a sample-barcoded 5' primer were used in a second PCR of about 6 to 12 cycles. From the 5' RACE reads, TCRdb called clonotypes with MiXCR, one entry per CDR3 protein. The table shows under 950,000 distinct CDR3 sequences, with 20% to 25% occurring only once. The sequencing sample was made of blood. All receptors come from a man aged 65 to 79 in good health.

The rearrangement links TRBV4-3 to TRBJ2-5; no reliable D call. V shed 0 bases and J shed 7 bases, with 12 bases lying between them. CDR1 and CDR2 (germline): LGHNA, YSLEER. The CDR3 totals 14 residues. The CDR3 DNA follows: TGCGCCAGCAGCCAAGAAAACTATCTGGGGACCCAGTACTTC. This encodes CASSQENYLGTQYF.

The chain joins TRBV3-1 to TRBJ2-2, with 12 positions matching TRBD2. CDR1 LGHDT and CDR2 YNNKEL come from the germline V gene (reference sequence). There are 16 residues in the CDR3. J lost 5 bases, V lost 3 bases, and 4 bases had no gene match. CDR3 amino acids: CASSQTSGSGTGELFF. The DNA for the CDR3 is TGTGCCAGCAGCCAGACTAGCGGGAGTGGTACCGGGGAGCTGTTTTTT.

V usage is TRBV30 and J usage is TRBJ1-2, with D unclear. The CDR3 totals 14 residues. Germline V lookup: CDR1 GTSNPN, CDR2 SVGIG (reference sequence). Trimming pared 0 bases from V and 2 bases from J, leaving 10 bases between. CDR3 sequence: CAWSVLGRNYGYTF. Here the CDR3 DNA reads TGTGCCTGGAGTGTACTTGGTAGGAACTATGGCTACACCTTC.

The J gene is TRBJ2-2, the V gene TRBV2; 8 nucleotides match TRBD2. Germline-derived CDR1 and CDR2 are SNHLY and FYNNEI. With V trimmed by 11 bases and J by 7 bases, 6 bases remained unmatched. The length of the CDR3 is 12 residues. The CDR3 coding sequence is TGTGCCCAAACGGGGGGGCACGGGGAGCTGTTTTTT. The encoded protein is CAQTGGHGELFF.

The chain links TRBV29-1 to TRBJ1-4, with D possibly TRBD1 on 6 matching bases. Germline loops: CDR1 SQVTM, CDR2 ANQGSEA. This CDR3 has 11 residues. Trimming took off 5 bases at V and 10 bases at J, with 11 bases between the two ends. The CDR3 here is CSVRGQGKLFF. Written as DNA, the CDR3 is TGCAGCGTTCGGGGACAAGGAAAACTGTTTTTT.

This clonotype appeared a few times. This chain uses TRBV20-1 with TRBJ2-7, with unresolved D. Trimming shortened V by 5 bases and J by 2 bases, and 10 bases separated the two germline ends. Germline loops: CDR1 DFQATT, CDR2 SNEGSKA (reference sequence). There are 12 residues in the CDR3. The DNA for the CDR3 is TGCAGTGCTGCCCCCCTCGCCTACGAGCAGTACTTC. Translation: CSAAPLAYEQYF.

This clonotype turned up a few times. The genes are TRBV3-1 and TRBJ2-5; TRBD1 agrees at 7 bases. Matching the DNA end better, TRBJ2-7 makes the J call doubtful. Per the germline V gene, CDR1 is LGHDT and CDR2 is YNNKEL (reference sequence). The CDR3 length is 14 residues. The CDR3 DNA reads as TGTGCCAGCAGCCCGGACAGGAACTCCTACGAGCAGTACTTC. It translates to CASSPDRNSYEQYF.

The chain combines TRBV12-3 or TRBV12-4 with TRBJ1-6, with unresolved D. The CDR3 length is 14 residues. Deletions cut 3 bases from V and 6 bases from J, with 9 bases between. CDR3: CASSFGRVNSPLHF. The DNA of the CDR3 is TGTGCCAGCAGTTTTGGTAGGGTTAATTCACCCCTCCACTTT.

The CDR3 is CSALRTDEAFF. The CDR3 DNA follows: TGCAGTGCTTTACGGACAGACGAAGCTTTCTTT. The chain recombines TRBV20-1 with TRBJ1-1; D perhaps matches TRBD1 (6 bases). Germline loops: CDR1 DFQATT, CDR2 SNEGSKA (reference sequence). CDR3 length: 11 amino acids. Trimming removed 5 bases from V and 8 bases from J, with 12 bases in between.

This clonotype has a handful of counts. The rearrangement joins TRBV3-1 to TRBJ2-3; D ambiguous. Trimming took off 6 bases at V and 0 bases at J, with 10 bases between the two ends. The germline gives CDR1 LGHDT, CDR2 YNNKEL (reference sequence). There are 14 residues in the CDR3. The CDR3 loop is CASRTTASTDTQYF. CDR3 coding DNA: TGTGCCAGCAGAACGACGGCCAGCACAGATACGCAGTATTTT.

The chain uses TRBV28 and TRBJ2-5; 8 bases are a match to TRBD1. Germline CDR1 reads MDHEN; CDR2 reads SYDVKM. The CDR3 sequence is 16 residues long. V dropped 2 bases and J dropped 4; count of bases not matched to a gene: 9. CDR3 region: CASSLVGRGQGETQYF. CDR3 DNA: TGTGCCAGCAGTTTAGTGGGCAGGGGGCAAGGAGAGACCCAGTACTTC.

This clonotype was detected only a few times. V usage is TRBV20-1 and J usage is TRBJ2-7; the D is unclear. Germline loops: CDR1 DFQATT, CDR2 SNEGSKA (reference sequence). This CDR3 has 14 amino acids. Trimming cost V 2 bases and J 4 bases, with 15 bases left between them. The CDR3 sequence is CSARSDSFPYEQYV. CDR3 nucleotides: TGCAGTGCTAGATCCGACTCCTTCCCGTACGAGCAGTACGTC.

This clonotype was found a few times. V gene TRBV16 combines with J gene TRBJ1-2; D is unclear. The CDR3 loop spans 14 amino acids. Between the trimmed V and J ends, which lost 1 base and 4 bases, there was a span of 10 bases. The germline V gene has CDR1 KGHSY and CDR2 FQNENV. CDR3 bases: TGTGCCAGCAGCCAATTGGACGAGCCCTATGGCTACACCTTC. Translated, it gives CASSQLDEPYGYTF.

The J gene is TRBJ1-1, the V gene TRBV11-2, with no clear D. V lost 2 bases to trimming and J lost 3 bases, with 4 bases between them. CDR1 is SGHAT and CDR2 is FQNNGV in the germline V gene. This CDR3 spans 12 amino acids. CDR3 residues: CASSLSYTEAFF. The CDR3 coding sequence is TGTGCCAGCAGCTTATCTTACACTGAAGCTTTCTTT.

Points on this clonotype: Compared with germline, one end of the junction differs, possibly owing to a read error. The gene calls are TRBV7-6 and TRBJ1-5; D is unresolved. CDR3 length: 13 residues. Germline loops: CDR1 SGHVS, CDR2 FNYEAQ. CDR3 residues: CASSLQKSQPRHF. The DNA for the CDR3 is TGCGCCAGCAGCTTACAAAAGAGTCAGCCCCGGCATTTT.

The V gene is TRBV7-9, the J gene TRBJ2-5; D is unclear. Germline CDR1 reads SEHNR; CDR2 reads FQNEAQ (reference sequence). V shed 5 bases and J shed 4 bases, with 8 bases lying between them. The CDR3 runs 12 residues. In DNA form, the CDR3 reads TGTGCCAGCAGCACGCCCCGAGAGACCCAGTACTTC. It encodes CASSTPRETQYF.

The rearrangement joins TRBV12-3 or TRBV12-4 to TRBJ2-1; D not certain. This CDR3 has 13 amino acids. Trimming removed 3 bases at V and 9 bases at J, with 12 bases between. CDR3 coding DNA: TGTGCCAGCAGTTTCCCCCCAAACTCTGAGCAGTTCTTC. It translates to CASSFPPNSEQFF.

The chain links TRBV5-1 to TRBJ1-1; 8 bases line up with TRBD1. The length of the CDR3 is 16 residues. The V and J ends lost 5 bases and 5 bases, in that order; junction bases with no gene match: 14. Germline V gene lookup returns CDR1 SGHRS and CDR2 YFSETQ. The chain's CDR3 is CASSQKTGQGGTEAFF. The CDR3 DNA sequence: TGCGCCAGCAGTCAAAAAACCGGACAGGGAGGGACTGAAGCTTTCTTT.

This clonotype has a handful of counts. J is TRBJ2-1 and V is TRBV21-1; the table gives TRBD2 as D, unverified against the DNA. TRBV21-1 represents a pseudogene. The CDR3 totals 16 residues. Here the CDR3 DNA reads TGTGCCAGCAGACTTCTAAGGGCGGGAGGGCCTCATGAGCAGTTCTTC. Amino acid sequence: CASRLLRAGGPHEQFF.